The present TCR beta chain was sequenced within a study of kidney transplant recipient with SARS-CoV-2 infection. A word on this clonotype: A much larger clone differs from this one at a single base, so this may be a read error.

TCRdb independently ran MiXCR on the reads; one entry per CDR3 protein. The sample includes about 250,000 distinct CDR3 sequences, around 30% of them seen just once. This CDR3 spans 17 amino acids. V was shortened by 4 bases and J by 4 bases, with 22 bases between the two germline ends. Germline CDR1 reads SGHNT; CDR2 reads YENEEA. This rearrangement joins TRBV11-3 to TRBJ1-2; D ambiguous. The origin of this receptor is a male patient aged 30 to 39 who had COVID-19 and was a kidney transplant recipient. Some T cells here may be from the graft donor. Sequencing used a blood sample, obtained at baseline and on approximately day 120 from a kidney transplant recipient. DNA of the CDR3: TGTGCCAGCAGCTATGCATACGATCTCGGAAAGACCTATGGCTACACCTTC. This gives the protein CASSYAYDLGKTYGYTF. Full variable domain (missing parts from reference TRBV11-3 and TRBJ1-2): EAGVVQSPRYKIIEKKQPVAFWCNPISGHNTLYWYLQNLGQGPELLIRYENEEAVDDSQLPKDRFSAERLKGVDSTLKIQPAELGDSAVYLCASSYAYDLGKTYGYTFGSGTRLTVV.